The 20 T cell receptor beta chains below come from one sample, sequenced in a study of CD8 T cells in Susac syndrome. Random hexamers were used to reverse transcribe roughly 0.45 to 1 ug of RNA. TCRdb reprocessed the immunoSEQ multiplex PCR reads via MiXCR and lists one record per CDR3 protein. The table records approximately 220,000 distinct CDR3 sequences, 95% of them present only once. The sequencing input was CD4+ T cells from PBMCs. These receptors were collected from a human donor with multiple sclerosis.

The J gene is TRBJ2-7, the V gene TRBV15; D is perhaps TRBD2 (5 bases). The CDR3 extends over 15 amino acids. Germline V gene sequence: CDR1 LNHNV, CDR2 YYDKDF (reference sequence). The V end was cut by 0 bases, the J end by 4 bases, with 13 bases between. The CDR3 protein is CATSRDSSAPYEQYF. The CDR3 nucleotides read TGTGCCACCAGCAGAGATAGTAGCGCACCGTACGAGCAGTACTTC.

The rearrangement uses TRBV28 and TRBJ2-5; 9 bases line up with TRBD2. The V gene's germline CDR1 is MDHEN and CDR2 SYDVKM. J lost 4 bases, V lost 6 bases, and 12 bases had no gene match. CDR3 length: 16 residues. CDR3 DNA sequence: TGTGCCAGCAGCCCTACCGGGACTAGCCCCCCAGAGACCCAGTACTTC. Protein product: CASSPTGTSPPETQYF.

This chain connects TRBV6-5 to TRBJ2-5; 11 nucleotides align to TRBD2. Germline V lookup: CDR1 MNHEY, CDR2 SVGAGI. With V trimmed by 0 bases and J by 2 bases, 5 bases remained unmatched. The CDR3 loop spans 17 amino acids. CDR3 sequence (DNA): TGTGCCAGCAGTTACTCAGGGCTAGCGGGGGGTCAAGAGACCCAGTACTTC. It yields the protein CASSYSGLAGGQETQYF.

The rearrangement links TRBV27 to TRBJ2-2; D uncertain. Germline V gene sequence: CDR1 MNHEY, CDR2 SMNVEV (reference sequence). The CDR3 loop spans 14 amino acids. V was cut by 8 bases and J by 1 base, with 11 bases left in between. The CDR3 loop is CASLNYRNTGELFF. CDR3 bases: TGTGCCAGCCTTAATTACAGGAACACCGGGGAGCTGTTTTTT.

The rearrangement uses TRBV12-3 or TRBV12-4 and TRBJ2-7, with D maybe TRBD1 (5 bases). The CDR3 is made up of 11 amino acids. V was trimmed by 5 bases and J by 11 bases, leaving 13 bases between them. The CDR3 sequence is CASSKGPQEYF. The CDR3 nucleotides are TGTGCCAGCAGTAAGGGGCCTCAGGAGTACTTC.

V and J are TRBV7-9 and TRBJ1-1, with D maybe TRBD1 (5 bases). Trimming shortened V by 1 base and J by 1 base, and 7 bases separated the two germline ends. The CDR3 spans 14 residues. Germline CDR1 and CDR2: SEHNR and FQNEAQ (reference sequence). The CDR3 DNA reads TGTGCCAGCAGCTTAGATACAGGGAACACTGAAGCTTTCTTT. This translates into CASSLDTGNTEAFF.

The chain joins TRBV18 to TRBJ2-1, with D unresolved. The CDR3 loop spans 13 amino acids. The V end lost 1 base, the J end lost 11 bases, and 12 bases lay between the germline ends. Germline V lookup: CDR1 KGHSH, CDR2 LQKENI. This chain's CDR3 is CASSPRSEPKQFF. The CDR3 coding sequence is TGTGCCAGCTCACCACGATCGGAACCAAAGCAGTTCTTC.

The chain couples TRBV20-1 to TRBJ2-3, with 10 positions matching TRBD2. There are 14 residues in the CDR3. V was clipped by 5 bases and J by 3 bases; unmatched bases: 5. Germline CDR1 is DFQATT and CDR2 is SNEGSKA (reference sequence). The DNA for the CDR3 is TGCAGTGCTCGATCTAGCGGGGGTACAGATACGCAGTATTTT. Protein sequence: CSARSSGGTDTQYF.

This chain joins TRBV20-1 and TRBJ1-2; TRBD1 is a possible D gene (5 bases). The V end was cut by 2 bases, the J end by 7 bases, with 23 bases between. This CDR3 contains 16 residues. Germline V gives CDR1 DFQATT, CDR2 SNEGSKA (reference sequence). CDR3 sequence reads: CSARPPAGTGLSGYTF. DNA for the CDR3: TGCAGTGCTAGACCCCCTGCCGGGACCGGACTATCTGGCTACACCTTC.

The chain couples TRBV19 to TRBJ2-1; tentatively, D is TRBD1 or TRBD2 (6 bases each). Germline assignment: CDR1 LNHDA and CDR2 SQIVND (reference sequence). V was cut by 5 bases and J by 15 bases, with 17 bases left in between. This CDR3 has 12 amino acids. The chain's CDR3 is CASSLPSGARFF. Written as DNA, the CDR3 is TGTGCCAGTAGTCTTCCTTCGGGGGCTCGGTTCTTC.

Written as DNA, the CDR3 is TGTGCCAGCAGCCAAGGACTAGCGAGGATCACCCAGTACTTC. Protein: CASSQGLARITQYF. The chain carries TRBV3-1 and TRBJ2-5; TRBD2 matches at 8 bases. The CDR3 is made up of 14 amino acids. Germline CDR1 LGHDT, CDR2 YNNKEL (reference sequence). Trimming at V came to 1 base and at J to 8 bases, leaving 6 bases not matched to a gene.

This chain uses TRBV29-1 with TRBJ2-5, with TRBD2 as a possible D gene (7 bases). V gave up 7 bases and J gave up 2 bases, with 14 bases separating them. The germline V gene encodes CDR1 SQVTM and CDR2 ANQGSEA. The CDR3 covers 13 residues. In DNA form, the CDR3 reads TGCAGCGCTGTGGGGGGGGCTCAAGAGACCCAGTACTTC. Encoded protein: CSAVGGAQETQYF.

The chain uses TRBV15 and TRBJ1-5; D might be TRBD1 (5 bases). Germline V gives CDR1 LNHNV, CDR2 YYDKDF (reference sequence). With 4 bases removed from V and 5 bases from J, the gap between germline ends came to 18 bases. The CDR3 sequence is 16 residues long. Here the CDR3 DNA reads TGTGCCACCAGCATCGACCGCCCGAGGGGATATCAGCCCCAGCATTTT. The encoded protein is CATSIDRPRGYQPQHF.

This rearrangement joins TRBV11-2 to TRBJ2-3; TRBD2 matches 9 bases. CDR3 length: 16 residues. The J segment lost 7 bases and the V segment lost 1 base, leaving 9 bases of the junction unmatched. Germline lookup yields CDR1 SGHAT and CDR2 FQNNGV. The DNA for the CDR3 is TGTGCCAGCAGCTTAGTTGGGCGGGGGGGCCCAAATACGCAGTATTTT. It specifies CASSLVGRGGPNTQYF. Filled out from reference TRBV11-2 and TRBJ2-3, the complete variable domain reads EAGVAQSPRYKIIEKRQSVAFWCNPISGHATLYWYQQILGQGPKLLIQFQNNGVVDDSQLPKDRFSAERLKGVDSTLKIQPAKLEDSAVYLCASSLVGRGGPNTQYFGPGTRLTVL.

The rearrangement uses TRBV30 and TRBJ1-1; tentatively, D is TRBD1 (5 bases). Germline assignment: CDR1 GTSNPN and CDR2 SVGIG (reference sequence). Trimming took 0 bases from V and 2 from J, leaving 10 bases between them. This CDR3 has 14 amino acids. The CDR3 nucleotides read TGTGCCTGGAGTGTACGGAGGACAAACACTGAAGCTTTCTTT. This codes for CAWSVRRTNTEAFF.

Here the CDR3 DNA reads TGTGCCAGCAGTTATGTCGCAGGGCGCTCACCCCTCCACTTT. Its protein product is CASSYVAGRSPLHF. The chain joins TRBV6-6 to TRBJ1-6, with D possibly being TRBD1 (5 bases). Germline-derived CDR1 and CDR2 are MNHNY and SVGAGI (reference sequence). Trimming left V 3 bases short and J 10 bases short, with 13 bases between. The CDR3 totals 14 residues.

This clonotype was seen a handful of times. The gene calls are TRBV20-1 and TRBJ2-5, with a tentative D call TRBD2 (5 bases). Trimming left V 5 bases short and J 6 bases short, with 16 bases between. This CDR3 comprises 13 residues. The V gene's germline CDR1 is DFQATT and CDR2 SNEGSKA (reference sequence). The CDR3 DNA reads TGCAGTGCTCCGCCCCGGGGATTGCAGACCCAGTACTTC. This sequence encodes CSAPPRGLQTQYF.

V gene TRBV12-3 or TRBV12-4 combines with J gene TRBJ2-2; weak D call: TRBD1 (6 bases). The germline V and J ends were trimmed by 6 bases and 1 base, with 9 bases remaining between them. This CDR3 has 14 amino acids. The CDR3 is CASRSTGNTGELFF. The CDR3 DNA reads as TGTGCCAGCAGATCGACAGGGAACACCGGGGAGCTGTTTTTT.

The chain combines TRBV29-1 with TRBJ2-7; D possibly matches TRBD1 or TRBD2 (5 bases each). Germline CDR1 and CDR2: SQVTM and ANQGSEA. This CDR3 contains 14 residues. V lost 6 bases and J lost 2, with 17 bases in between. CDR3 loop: CSVDSDTGPYEQYF. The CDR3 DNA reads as TGCAGCGTCGACTCCGACACGGGACCCTACGAGCAGTACTTC.

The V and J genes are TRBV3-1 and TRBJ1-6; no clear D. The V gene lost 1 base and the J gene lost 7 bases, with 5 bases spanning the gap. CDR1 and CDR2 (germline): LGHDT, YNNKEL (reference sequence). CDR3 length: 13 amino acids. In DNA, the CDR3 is TGTGCCAGCAGCCAAGGCGCCAATTCACCCCTCCACTTT. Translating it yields CASSQGANSPLHF.